This T cell receptor (beta chain) came from a study of OX40 agonist ivuxolimab in advanced cancers. Study context: Ivuxolimab, an antibody that agonizes OX40 (CD134), was administered to the patients.

Profiled with immunoSEQ multiplex PCR; TCRdb holds only in-frame clones, not every one. Of some 80,000 clones listed, about 86% are singletons. Individuals having autoimmune disease history or systemic immunosuppression were not enrolled. Sample: CD4+ or CD8+ T cells sorted from blood, taken in a trial of the OX40 agonist ivuxolimab. This sequence originates from an adult with an advanced solid tumor such as melanoma, head and neck, liver or kidney cancer.

CDR3 sequence reads: CASSAETSGAYEQYF. CDR3 nucleotide sequence: TGTGCCAGCAGCGCGGAGACTAGCGGGGCCTACGAGCAGTACTTC. The V call is TRBV9, the J call TRBJ2-7, with 11 bases matching TRBD2. CDR1 is SGDLS and CDR2 is YYNGEE in the germline V gene. Unmatched junction bases numbered 4, after V lost 3 bases and J lost 2 bases. This CDR3 has 15 amino acids. Combining the CDR3 with reference TRBV9 and TRBJ2-7 gives the whole variable domain DSGVTQTPKHLITATGQRVTLRCSPRSGDLSVYWYQQSLDQGLQFLIQYYNGEERAKGNILERFSAQQFPDLHSELNLSSLELGDSALYFCASSAETSGAYEQYFGPGTRLTVT.